These T cell receptor beta chains were read from a single sample in a study of blood T cell repertoires in COVID-19. Using immunoSEQ multiplex PCR, the repertoire was profiled, and TCRdb retains in-frame clones only, with some absent. The sample records 90,000 to 120,000 clones, approximately 88% being singletons. The specimen was peripheral blood. All receptors derive from a human donor in a cohort sampled during active COVID-19. The CDR3 runs from the conserved cysteine through the conserved F or W. The D gene is left open where the match is weak. Clone size is not always given. Where it is, it says once, few, many or a class for expanded clones.

cdr3_nt,cdr3_aa,d_call,j_call,v_call,cdr3_length,clone_size
TGCAGTGCTAGTACCCGGCGGGAGACCCAGTACTTC,CSASTRRETQYF,-,TRBJ2-5,TRBV20-1,12,-
TGTGCCAGCAGCGGATACCGGGACAGGGGGCGAAACTATGGCTACACCTTC,CASSGYRDRGRNYGYTF,TRBD1,TRBJ1-2,TRBV9,17,-
TGCAGCGTTGACCAACCAGGGGGTGGCTACACCTTC,CSVDQPGGGYTF,TRBD1,TRBJ1-2,TRBV29-1,12,-
TGTGCCAGCAGCGAAGGGACAGGGGGACATCAGCCCCAGCATTTT,CASSEGTGGHQPQHF,TRBD1,TRBJ1-5,TRBV7-9,15,-
TGCAGCGTTGATATGATAAGGGGACAGGGGACTTCGATTTCATCCTACAATGAGCAGTTCTTC,CSVDMIRGQGTSISSYNEQFF,TRBD1,TRBJ2-1,TRBV29-1,21,-
TGCGCCAGCAGCTTGACAGGGCCCATGAACACTGAAGCTTTCTTT,CASSLTGPMNTEAFF,-,TRBJ1-1,TRBV5-1,15,-
TGTGCCAGCAGTGACGGACAGGGAGATAGCAATCAGCCCCAGCATTTT,CASSDGQGDSNQPQHF,TRBD1,TRBJ1-5,TRBV6-1,16,few
TGTGCCAGCTCACCACGGCCGGAGACCCAGTACTTC,CASSPRPETQYF,-,TRBJ2-5,TRBV18,12,-
TGCGCCAGCAGCCCCGGGCTAGCGGGGGGGCGCAATGAGCAGTTCTTC,CASSPGLAGGRNEQFF,TRBD2,TRBJ2-1,TRBV5-1,16,-
TGTGCCAGCAGCTTGGGGAGCGGGAGGGGGTCCTACAATGAGCAGTTCTTC,CASSLGSGRGSYNEQFF,TRBD2,TRBJ2-1,TRBV5-4,17,once
TGTGCCAGCAGCCCCGAACAGGGGATAAGAAACACCATATATTTT,CASSPEQGIRNTIYF,TRBD1,TRBJ1-3,TRBV7-8,15,few
TGTGCCAGCAGTGACGGGACAGCGAGAGATACGCAGTATTTT,CASSDGTARDTQYF,TRBD1,TRBJ2-3,TRBV6-1,14,-
TGTGCCAGCAGCCATTCGTTGGACAGTAACTATGGCTACACCTTC,CASSHSLDSNYGYTF,-,TRBJ1-2,TRBV3-1/TRBV3-2,15,-
TGTGCCAGCAGCTTGTCACAGGGTAATTCACCCCTCCACTTT,CASSLSQGNSPLHF,-,TRBJ1-6,TRBV5-5,14,-
TGTGCCAGCAGCCCCTATCGTGGTACTGAAGCTTTCTTT,CASSPYRGTEAFF,-,TRBJ1-1,TRBV13,13,-
TGTGCCAGCAGTGAAGCGTTCCTGGCTAGCGGGAGGGCCAGGGATGAGCAGTTCTTC,CASSEAFLASGRARDEQFF,TRBD2,TRBJ2-1,TRBV2,19,-
TGTGCCAGCAGCTTAAGTGGGACTACCTACAATGAGCAGTTCTTC,CASSLSGTTYNEQFF,TRBD2,TRBJ2-1,TRBV7-8,15,once
TGTGCCAGCTCACCCATAGCGGGCCCGGGCAATGAGCAGTTCTTC,CASSPIAGPGNEQFF,TRBD2,TRBJ2-1,TRBV18,15,once
TGTGCCAGCAGCTTAGGACTAGCGGGCGTGGATACGCAGTATTTT,CASSLGLAGVDTQYF,TRBD2,TRBJ2-3,TRBV11-3,15,-
TGTGCCAGTGGACAGGGAATAGACTACACCTTC,CASGQGIDYTF,TRBD1,TRBJ1-2,TRBV7-6,11,few
TGTGCCAGCAGCCAACAGCTAGCGGGACCCCCCTACAATGAGCAGTTCTTC,CASSQQLAGPPYNEQFF,TRBD2,TRBJ2-1,TRBV4-2,17,-
TGCGCCAGCAGCGGACAGCTTCTAGCTAATGAAAAACTGTTTTTT,CASSGQLLANEKLFF,-,TRBJ1-4,TRBV10-2,15,-
TGTGCCAGCAGCCGTTCGGGACAGACACTCTCCTACGAGCAGTACTTC,CASSRSGQTLSYEQYF,TRBD1,TRBJ2-7,TRBV3-1/TRBV3-2,16,-
TGTGCCACCAGCAGAGTCTTGGGACTAGCGGGGACACAAGAGACCCAGTACTTC,CATSRVLGLAGTQETQYF,TRBD2,TRBJ2-5,TRBV15,18,-
TGCGCCAGCAGCTTGAATCCCCTAGCGGGAGTGGGTGAGCAGTACTTC,CASSLNPLAGVGEQYF,TRBD2,TRBJ2-7,TRBV5-1,16,-
TGCGCCAGCAGCGGATGGGAGTACGATTTGGGTGAGCAGTTCTTC,CASSGWEYDLGEQFF,-,TRBJ2-1,TRBV4-1,15,-
TGTGCCAGCAGTCCCCGACAGGGGGGGGAGACCCAGTACTTC,CASSPRQGGETQYF,TRBD1,TRBJ2-5,TRBV27,14,once
TGTGCCAGCAGTGCCGCGACTAGCGGCTCCTACGAGCAGTACTTC,CASSAATSGSYEQYF,TRBD2,TRBJ2-7,TRBV6-6,15,-
TGTGCCAGCAGCTTGGGTGACAGGCAAGAGACCCAGTACTTC,CASSLGDRQETQYF,-,TRBJ2-5,TRBV5-4,14,-
TGTGCCAGCAGACCAAACAGCTATGGCTACACCTTC,CASRPNSYGYTF,-,TRBJ1-2,TRBV6-5,12,-
TGTGCCACCGAACGAGCGGGGGGCATTTACAATGAGCAGTTCTTC,CATERAGGIYNEQFF,TRBD2,TRBJ2-1,TRBV24-1,15,-
TGCGCCAGCACCTCGACTAGCGGGACAGGGCATGAGCAGTTCTTC,CASTSTSGTGHEQFF,TRBD2,TRBJ2-1,TRBV5-1,15,-
TGTGCCACACGACAGGGCGGGAACACTGAAGCTTTCTTT,CATRQGGNTEAFF,TRBD1,TRBJ1-1,TRBV10-3,13,-
TGTGCCAGCAGCTTGGAGTCTAGCGTAGCAGATACGCAGTATTTT,CASSLESSVADTQYF,-,TRBJ2-3,TRBV5-5,15,-
TGTGCCAGCAGCCTGGGGGACAGGGGGCCAGATACGCAGTATTTT,CASSLGDRGPDTQYF,TRBD1,TRBJ2-3,TRBV7-2,15,-
TGTGCCAGCAGCTTGACCGGACAGGGACGAGAGACCCAGTACTTC,CASSLTGQGRETQYF,TRBD1,TRBJ2-5,TRBV7-9,15,-
TGTGCCAGCGCCTGGCGTTCGGGCTACGAGCAGTACTTC,CASAWRSGYEQYF,-,TRBJ2-7,TRBV6-5,13,few
TGTGCCAGCAGCTTAGATGGCGGGAGCCGGTACGAGCAGTACTTC,CASSLDGGSRYEQYF,TRBD2,TRBJ2-7,TRBV7-9,15,-
TGCGCCAGCAGTGAGTCGGGGAACAGTGCGGGACTTAACTATGGCTACACCTTC,CASSESGNSAGLNYGYTF,-,TRBJ1-2,TRBV10-2,18,-
TGTGCCAGCAGCAGGGACAGTTGGGATGGCTACACCTTC,CASSRDSWDGYTF,TRBD1,TRBJ1-2,TRBV5-5,13,-
TGTGCCAGCACCCCTCCGGAGTTCAGTATCGAGCCCCAGCATTTT,CASTPPEFSIEPQHF,-,TRBJ1-5,TRBV28,15,-
TGTGCCAGCAGATGGGGGGTGGACGCGCAGTACTTC,CASRWGVDAQYF,-,TRBJ2-7,TRBV2,12,-
TGTGCCAGCAGCGACTACCCGGGGAATGAGCAGTTCTTC,CASSDYPGNEQFF,-,TRBJ2-1,TRBV9,13,-
TGTGCCAGCACCCAAGGGGGAGCGGGGGTGCTAACGTACGAGCAGTACTTC,CASTQGGAGVLTYEQYF,TRBD2,TRBJ2-7,TRBV5-4,17,-
TGCGCCAGCAGCTTGGTACCAGGGCGGAATGAGCAGTTCTTC,CASSLVPGRNEQFF,-,TRBJ2-1,TRBV5-1,14,-
TGTGCCAGCAGCGACTGGGACAGGGGGTTAAACTACTTC,CASSDWDRGLNYF,TRBD1,TRBJ2-5,TRBV7-2,13,-
TGTGCCAGCCCGAACAGGGAGATGAACACTGAAGCTTTCTTT,CASPNREMNTEAFF,-,TRBJ1-1,TRBV6-4,14,few
TGTGCCAGTATTGGGGGCCCCGGGCAATATGGCTACACCTTC,CASIGGPGQYGYTF,-,TRBJ1-2,TRBV19,14,-
TGTGCCAGCTCACTGGGCAGGGCAGCTACCTACGAGCAGTACTTC,CASSLGRAATYEQYF,-,TRBJ2-7,TRBV18,15,-
TGTGCCAGCAGGCGGGGGGGAGAGACCCAGTACTTC,CASRRGGETQYF,TRBD2,TRBJ2-5,TRBV12-3/TRBV12-4,12,-
TGCGCCAGCAGCCACGTGACTAGCGGGGGGCGCTTGAACACCGGGGAGCTGTTTTTT,CASSHVTSGGRLNTGELFF,TRBD2,TRBJ2-2,TRBV4-1,19,-
TGTGCCTGGAGTTACAGGGGAACTAATGAAAAACTGTTTTTT,CAWSYRGTNEKLFF,TRBD1,TRBJ1-4,TRBV30,14,-
TGTGCCAGCAGCTTAGCGTGGCAGGGAATACAAGAGACCCAGTACTTC,CASSLAWQGIQETQYF,-,TRBJ2-5,TRBV7-6,16,few
TGTGCCAGTAGTAAGGACAGACGCCGCGCGAAAGCGGAAAAACTGTTTTTT,CASSKDRRRAKAEKLFF,-,TRBJ1-4,TRBV19,17,-
TGTGCCAGCAGCATCACGACCCGAGGCGGGAGGGGGGGGAACACTGAAGCTTTCTTT,CASSITTRGGRGGNTEAFF,-,TRBJ1-1,TRBV5-4,19,-